The 2 T cell receptor beta chains given below trace back to one sample, sequenced in a study of beta chain features in type 1 diabetes (dated by TCRdb to the late 2010s). Libraries came from the immunoSEQ multiplex PCR assay. The entire isolated RNA was reverse transcribed using the High Capacity cDNA Reverse Transcription Kit, and thus expressed TCRB transcripts were sequenced. The table was pulled from immuneACCESS by TCRdb, which kept in-frame rearrangements only. Such tables lose some clones; where checked, under half of the loss comes from unresolved V genes, and the rest has no known cause. The sample includes hundreds of thousands of clones, with 25% to 35% observed a single time. Clones ranked in the top ten supply 0.05% to 0.065% of the sample. What was sequenced was naive CD4+ T cells from blood. This specimen's cell subset or site label, interpreted: true naive CD4+ T cells. Source of these receptors: a man aged 18-30 years in good health.

This clone was seen only once. The chain recombines TRBV7-2 with TRBJ2-7; D not certain. Per the germline V gene, CDR1 is SGHTA and CDR2 is FQGNSA. CDR3 length: 15 amino acids. Trimming took off 4 bases at V and 0 bases at J, with 13 bases between the two ends. CDR3 DNA: TGTGCCAGCAGCTCCATGGCGGCAAGCTCCTACGAGCAGTACTTC. Its translation: CASSSMAASSYEQYF.

The chain has TRBV29-1 and TRBJ1-2; D might be TRBD1 (5 bases). The CDR3 length is 12 residues. Trimming left V 7 bases short and J 8 bases short, with 17 bases between. Germline V lookup: CDR1 SQVTM, CDR2 ANQGSEA. The CDR3 loop is CSASREAKGYTF. The CDR3 nucleotides read TGCAGCGCCTCCAGGGAGGCGAAGGGCTACACCTTC.